This T cell receptor beta chain was sequenced in a study of spatial heterogeneity in lung cancer. Study-wide points: Resection saw ubiquitous expanded tumor TCRs appear in blood more than follow-up did.

Points on this clonotype: Antigen unknown.

After removal of 2 bases from V and 3 bases from J, the junction contained 11 bases not matched to a gene. This CDR3 spans 16 amino acids. Germline V lookup: CDR1 SGHRS, CDR2 YFSETQ. Noted time point: sample taken at primary tumor resection. Without sorting, whole RNA was sequenced from tumor, nontumor lung or frozen PBMC. The donors, approximately 66 patients with untreated early-stage non-small cell lung cancer, provided the samples. TCRdb re-derived calls from the 5' RACE reads in MiXCR, one entry per CDR3 protein. In the table there are approximately 82,000 distinct CDR3 sequences, roughly 12% of which are singletons.

The sequence was collected from a male donor with early-stage non-small cell lung cancer. The sample here was PBMCs, taken at surgery. J is TRBJ2-7 and V is TRBV5-1; 7 positions agree with TRBD1. Here the CDR3 reads CASSFRPGQINYEQYF. The CDR3 DNA reads TGCGCCAGCAGCTTCAGGCCGGGACAGATCAACTACGAGCAGTACTTC.